Listed here is a single T cell receptor (beta chain). The germline V gene has CDR1 MNHEY and CDR2 SVGEGT. CDR3 size: 14 residues. V was cut by 2 bases and J by 2 bases, with 10 bases left in between. The entry originates in a study of T-cell memory formation after mild COVID-19. TCRdb redid the calling of the 5' RACE reads with MiXCR, one entry per CDR3 protein. This table has about 360,000 distinct CDR3 sequences, 13% to 15% appearing once. V and J are TRBV6-2 or TRBV6-3 and TRBJ2-7; D unclear. This sequence was found in a man between 18 and 35 years old who had mild COVID-19 (a few samples of this study predate the infection). Cell type and time point are not known. Sequencing was done on a sample of PBMCs or a T cell subset sorted from them (not recorded which). For the CDR3, the DNA is TGTGCCAGCAGTTACCCGACGGGCACCTACGAGCAGTACTTC. Encoded protein: CASSYPTGTYEQYF.